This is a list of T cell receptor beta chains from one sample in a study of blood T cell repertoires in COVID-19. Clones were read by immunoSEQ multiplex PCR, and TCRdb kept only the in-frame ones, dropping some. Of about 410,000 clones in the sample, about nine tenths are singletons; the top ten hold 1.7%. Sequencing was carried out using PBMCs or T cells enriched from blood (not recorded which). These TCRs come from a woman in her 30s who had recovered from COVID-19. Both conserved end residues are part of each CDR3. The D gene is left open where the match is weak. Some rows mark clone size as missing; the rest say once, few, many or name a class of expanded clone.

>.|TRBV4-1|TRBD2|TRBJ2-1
CASSQAGGPSGMGAYNEQFF
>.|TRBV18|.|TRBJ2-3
CASSPGGTDTQYF
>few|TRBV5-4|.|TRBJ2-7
CASSPGHLYEQYF
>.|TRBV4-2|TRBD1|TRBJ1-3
CASSRNPGTGGNTIYF
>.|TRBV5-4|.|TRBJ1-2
CASSSQLGASDTF
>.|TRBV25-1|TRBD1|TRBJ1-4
CASTPGQYNEKLFF
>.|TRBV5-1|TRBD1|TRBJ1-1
CASSAGTENTEAFF
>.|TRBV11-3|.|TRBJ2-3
CASSLVAGSTDTQYF
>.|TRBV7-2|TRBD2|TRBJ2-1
CASSLGAGGPYNEQFF
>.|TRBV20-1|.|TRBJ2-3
CSAGQGDTQYF
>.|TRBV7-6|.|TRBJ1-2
CASSLAQGSSGYTF
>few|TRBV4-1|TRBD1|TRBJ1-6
CATGVEDNSPLHF
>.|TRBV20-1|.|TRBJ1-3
CSASRVSSGNTIYF
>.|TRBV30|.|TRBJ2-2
CAWSVRRVETGELFF
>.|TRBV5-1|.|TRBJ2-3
CASSLETEHTDTQYF
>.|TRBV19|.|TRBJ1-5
CASNSGNQPQHF
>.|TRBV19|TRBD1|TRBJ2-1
CASSMGQSSYNEQFF
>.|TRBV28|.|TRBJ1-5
CASSVRFSEGVYSNQPQHF
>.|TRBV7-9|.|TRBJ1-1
CASGAGLNTEAFF
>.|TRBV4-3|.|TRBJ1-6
CASRRDASNSPLHF
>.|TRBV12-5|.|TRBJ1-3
CASGLAQGVGVSGNTIYF
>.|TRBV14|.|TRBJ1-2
CASSPFRVGYTF
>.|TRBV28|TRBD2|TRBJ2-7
CASRGLVRDYEQYF
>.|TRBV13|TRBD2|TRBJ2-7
CASSSALGRGEQYF
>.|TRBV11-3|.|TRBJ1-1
CASSLATGSDTEAFF
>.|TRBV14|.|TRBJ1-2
CASSQVNGYGYTF
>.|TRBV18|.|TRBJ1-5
CASSPDRGNQPQHF
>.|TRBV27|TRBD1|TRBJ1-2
CASSLASGTGPGGYTF
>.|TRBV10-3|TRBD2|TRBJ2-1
CAISERREGPQFKDEQFF
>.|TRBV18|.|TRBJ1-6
CASGSGKSPLHF
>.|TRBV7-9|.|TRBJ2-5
CASSFGPGRGETQYF
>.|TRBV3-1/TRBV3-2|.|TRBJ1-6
CASSAGAIFLDSPLHF
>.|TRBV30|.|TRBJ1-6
CAWSTNNSPLHF
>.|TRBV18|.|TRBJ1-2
CASSPLSGPDTLYGYTF
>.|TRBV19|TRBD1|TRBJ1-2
CASSMRQGMNLYGYTF
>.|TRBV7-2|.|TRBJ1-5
CASSLMGGGGNQPQHF
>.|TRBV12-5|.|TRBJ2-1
CASGFDDRGFQGEGVEQFF
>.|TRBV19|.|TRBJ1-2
CASSMDSLFYTF
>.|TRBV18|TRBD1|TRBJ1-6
CASSPPGQGGSPLHF
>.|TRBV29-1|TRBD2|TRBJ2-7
CSVAPSGRFHYEQYF
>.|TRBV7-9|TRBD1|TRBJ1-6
CASRRQGADSPLHF
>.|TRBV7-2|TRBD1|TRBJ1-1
CASRTGRGRFEAFF
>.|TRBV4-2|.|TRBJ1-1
CASSQDVRGREAFF
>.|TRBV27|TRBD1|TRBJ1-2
CASSLLQGAHGYTF
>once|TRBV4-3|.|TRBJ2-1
CASSPARLAGYNEQFF
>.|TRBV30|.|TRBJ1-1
CAWSTMNTEAFF
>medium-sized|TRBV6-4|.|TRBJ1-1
CASSTGEMNTEAFF
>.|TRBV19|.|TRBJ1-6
CASRKGETHSPLHF
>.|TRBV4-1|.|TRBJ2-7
CASSQVAGNSYEQYF
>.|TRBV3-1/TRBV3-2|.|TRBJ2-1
CASSHVDEQFF
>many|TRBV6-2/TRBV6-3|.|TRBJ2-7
CASSYISDEQYF
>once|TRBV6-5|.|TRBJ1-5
CASSYERNQPQHF
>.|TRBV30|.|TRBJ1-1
CAWSATGWGEAFF